This T cell receptor beta chain emerged from a study of blood T cell repertoires in COVID-19. Looking at the study overall: The study drew acute and convalescent COVID-19 samples from the United States, Italy and Spain. PBMCs, B-cell-depleted T cells, or T cells were the source of the cDNA or gDNA that made up the material.

Original processing methods: Reference gene primers were amplified, and this amplification served to estimate nucleated cell counts. Sequenced by immunoSEQ multiplex PCR; TCRdb stores in-frame clones only, minus some. The V and J calls and clone size were taken over from that table, and D and trimming were inferred from the DNA. Of under 300,000 clones in the sample, 88% were seen once. The source is a woman in her 40s who had recovered from COVID-19. The sequencing input was peripheral blood.

This CDR3 reads CASSRDGDSNQPQHF. In DNA form, the CDR3 reads TGTGCCAGCAGCCGCGACGGGGATAGCAATCAGCCCCAGCATTTT. The genes are TRBV27 and TRBJ1-5; D is ambiguous. V was shortened by 6 bases and J by 0 bases, with 12 bases between the two germline ends. Germline-derived CDR1 and CDR2 are MNHEY and SMNVEV (reference sequence). The CDR3 consists of 15 residues.